The rows below give T cell receptor beta chains drawn from one sample of a study of T cell responses to AZD1222 COVID-19 vaccine. Some clones are missing from TCRdb's copy, which holds only in-frame ones; the method was immunoSEQ multiplex PCR. The table lists about 140,000 clones, 85% to 95% of them singletons. The specimen comprised peripheral blood, sampled after recovery from COVID-19. These receptor sequences come from an adult who had recovered from COVID-19. CDR3s include the opening cysteine and the closing phenylalanine or tryptophan. The D gene is left open where the match is weak. A clone size is listed for some rows: how often the clone was seen (once, few, many), or a class if it is expanded.

j_call | d_call | clone_size | v_call | cdr3_nt | cdr3_aa
TRBJ2-5 | TRBD2 | NA | TRBV3-1/TRBV3-2 | TGTGCCAGCAGCCAAGACAGGTACCCATCGCGAGGACTAGCTCTATCGGGGCGAGAGACCCAGTACTTC | CASSQDRYPSRGLALSGRETQYF
TRBJ2-2 | NA | NA | TRBV30 | TGTGCCTGGAGTGTACCGGCAGGGCGGACCGGGGAGCTGTTTTTT | CAWSVPAGRTGELFF
TRBJ1-2 | NA | NA | TRBV2 | TGTGCCAGCAGTACGACAGGTCCCTATGGCTACACCTTC | CASSTTGPYGYTF
TRBJ2-1 | TRBD2 | NA | TRBV9 | TGTGCCAGCAGCGGTAGCGGGAGATTTTCCTACAATGAGCAGTTCTTC | CASSGSGRFSYNEQFF
TRBJ2-7 | NA | NA | TRBV20-1 | TGCAGTGCTAGTGACGGGGGCTACGAGCAGTACTTC | CSASDGGYEQYF
TRBJ1-2 | NA | NA | TRBV7-2 | TGTGCCAGCAGCACCGACGGAGTGAACTATGGCTACACCTTC | CASSTDGVNYGYTF
TRBJ2-7 | TRBD2 | NA | TRBV28 | TGTGCCAGCAGTTTCCGGGGGGGCGTAAACGAGCAGTACTTC | CASSFRGGVNEQYF
TRBJ2-7 | TRBD1 | NA | TRBV6-5 | TGTGCCAGCAGTCGACAGGGTGGGCTGCGGCAGTACTTC | CASSRQGGLRQYF
TRBJ1-5 | NA | NA | TRBV28 | TGTGCCAGCAGTTTAGGGGGACGCAATCAGCCCCAGCATTTT | CASSLGGRNQPQHF
TRBJ2-1 | NA | NA | TRBV7-9 | TGTGCCAGCAGCTTAGTTCCAAGCAATGAGCAGTTCTTC | CASSLVPSNEQFF
TRBJ2-4 | NA | NA | TRBV18 | TGTGCCAGCTCACGGGGCGGTCTAGCCAAAAACATTCAGTACTTC | CASSRGGLAKNIQYF
TRBJ1-1 | NA | NA | TRBV7-9 | TGTGCCAGCAGCTCTGGGGGGAACACTGAAGCTTTCTTT | CASSSGGNTEAFF
TRBJ1-2 | TRBD1 | NA | TRBV28 | TGTGCCAGCAGTTCCCCCCATACAGGGGGGGTGAGCGGCTACACCTTC | CASSSPHTGGVSGYTF
TRBJ2-1 | TRBD2 | NA | TRBV28 | TGTGCCAGTTCCACGGGACTAGCCCCCAATGAGCAGTTCTTC | CASSTGLAPNEQFF
TRBJ2-1 | NA | NA | TRBV9 | TGTGCCAGCAGCCCTAGGGGGGATCTCTACAATGAGCAGTTCTTC | CASSPRGDLYNEQFF
TRBJ2-7 | TRBD2 | NA | TRBV29-1 | TGCAGCGCGGCAGGCGGGAGTACCCGGACGAACGAGCAGTACTTC | CSAAGGSTRTNEQYF
TRBJ2-1 | NA | NA | TRBV14 | TGTGCCAGCAGCCAAGCTCGTCGTCTAGGGGACAATGAGCAGTTCTTC | CASSQARRLGDNEQFF
TRBJ2-2 | NA | once | TRBV21-1 | TGTGCCAGCAGCGGGGGACATAGCGAGAACACCGGGGAGCTGTTTTTT | CASSGGHSENTGELFF
TRBJ1-4 | NA | NA | TRBV6-6 | TGTGCCAGCAGCCGGCTGATAAATGAAAAACTGTTTTTT | CASSRLINEKLFF
TRBJ1-1 | NA | NA | TRBV4-1 | TGCGCCAGCAGCCAAGATGGTCCGGGGTTCGGCACTGAAGCTTTCTTT | CASSQDGPGFGTEAFF
TRBJ2-1 | TRBD2 | once | TRBV6-4 | TGTGCCAGCTCGGCCAGCGGGAGAGTCAATGAGCAGTTCTTC | CASSASGRVNEQFF
TRBJ1-5 | NA | NA | TRBV11-2 | TGTGCCAGCAGCCCGTCGGGGGAGGTGCGGCAGCCCCAGCATTTT | CASSPSGEVRQPQHF
TRBJ2-7 | NA | NA | TRBV5-4 | TGTGCCAGCACCCTACAGCAGTCCCCCGGCGAGCAGTACTTC | CASTLQQSPGEQYF
TRBJ2-3 | NA | NA | TRBV12-3/TRBV12-4 | TGTGCCAGCAGTTTAACACTGGGTACGCAGTATTTT | CASSLTLGTQYF
TRBJ2-1 | TRBD2 | NA | TRBV7-9 | TGTGCCAGCAGCCCTAGCGGGCTCAGGGCCGACAATGAGCAGTTCTTC | CASSPSGLRADNEQFF
TRBJ2-7 | NA | NA | TRBV28 | TGTGCCAGCAGTTCACTTCCCGGACGGCCAGCCTACGAGCAGTACTTC | CASSSLPGRPAYEQYF
TRBJ2-2 | NA | once | TRBV7-7 | TGTGCTAGCGGCTTACAGGGTAACACCGGGGAGCTGTTTTTT | CASGLQGNTGELFF
TRBJ1-6 | TRBD1 | NA | TRBV28 | TGTGCCAGCAGTTTCACAGGGGATAATTCACCCCTCCACTTT | CASSFTGDNSPLHF
TRBJ2-7 | NA | NA | TRBV27 | TGTGCCAGCAGCCCGGGAAGCGGGCAGTACTTC | CASSPGSGQYF
TRBJ1-5 | NA | once | TRBV12-3/TRBV12-4 | TGTGCCAGCAGTTTCAGGGTCAGTCAGCCCCAGCATTTT | CASSFRVSQPQHF
TRBJ2-7 | NA | NA | TRBV14 | TGTGCCAGCAGCCAACTTCCTGGAACCCAGCAGTACTTC | CASSQLPGTQQYF
TRBJ2-3 | NA | NA | TRBV9 | TGTGCCAGCAGCGTAGTTGGCTCCGGAGGGTACGATACGCAGTATTTT | CASSVVGSGGYDTQYF
TRBJ1-4 | NA | NA | TRBV7-9 | TGTGCCAGCAGCCTCCCATCATTTAATGAAAAACTGTTTTTT | CASSLPSFNEKLFF
TRBJ1-2 | TRBD1 | NA | TRBV5-1 | TGCGCCAGCAGCTTGGGATCAGGGGGCGACTATGGCTACACCTTC | CASSLGSGGDYGYTF
TRBJ1-5 | NA | NA | TRBV18 | TGTGCCAGCTCACCGATACAGGGTCCAAATCAGCCCCAGCATTTT | CASSPIQGPNQPQHF
TRBJ2-1 | TRBD2 | NA | TRBV5-6 | TGTGCCAGCAGCTTGGGACTAGCGGTGTACAATGAGCAGTTCTTC | CASSLGLAVYNEQFF
TRBJ2-7 | TRBD2 | NA | TRBV28 | TGTGCCAGCAGTCCCGGGACTAGCGGGAGTTTCGAGCAGTACTTC | CASSPGTSGSFEQYF